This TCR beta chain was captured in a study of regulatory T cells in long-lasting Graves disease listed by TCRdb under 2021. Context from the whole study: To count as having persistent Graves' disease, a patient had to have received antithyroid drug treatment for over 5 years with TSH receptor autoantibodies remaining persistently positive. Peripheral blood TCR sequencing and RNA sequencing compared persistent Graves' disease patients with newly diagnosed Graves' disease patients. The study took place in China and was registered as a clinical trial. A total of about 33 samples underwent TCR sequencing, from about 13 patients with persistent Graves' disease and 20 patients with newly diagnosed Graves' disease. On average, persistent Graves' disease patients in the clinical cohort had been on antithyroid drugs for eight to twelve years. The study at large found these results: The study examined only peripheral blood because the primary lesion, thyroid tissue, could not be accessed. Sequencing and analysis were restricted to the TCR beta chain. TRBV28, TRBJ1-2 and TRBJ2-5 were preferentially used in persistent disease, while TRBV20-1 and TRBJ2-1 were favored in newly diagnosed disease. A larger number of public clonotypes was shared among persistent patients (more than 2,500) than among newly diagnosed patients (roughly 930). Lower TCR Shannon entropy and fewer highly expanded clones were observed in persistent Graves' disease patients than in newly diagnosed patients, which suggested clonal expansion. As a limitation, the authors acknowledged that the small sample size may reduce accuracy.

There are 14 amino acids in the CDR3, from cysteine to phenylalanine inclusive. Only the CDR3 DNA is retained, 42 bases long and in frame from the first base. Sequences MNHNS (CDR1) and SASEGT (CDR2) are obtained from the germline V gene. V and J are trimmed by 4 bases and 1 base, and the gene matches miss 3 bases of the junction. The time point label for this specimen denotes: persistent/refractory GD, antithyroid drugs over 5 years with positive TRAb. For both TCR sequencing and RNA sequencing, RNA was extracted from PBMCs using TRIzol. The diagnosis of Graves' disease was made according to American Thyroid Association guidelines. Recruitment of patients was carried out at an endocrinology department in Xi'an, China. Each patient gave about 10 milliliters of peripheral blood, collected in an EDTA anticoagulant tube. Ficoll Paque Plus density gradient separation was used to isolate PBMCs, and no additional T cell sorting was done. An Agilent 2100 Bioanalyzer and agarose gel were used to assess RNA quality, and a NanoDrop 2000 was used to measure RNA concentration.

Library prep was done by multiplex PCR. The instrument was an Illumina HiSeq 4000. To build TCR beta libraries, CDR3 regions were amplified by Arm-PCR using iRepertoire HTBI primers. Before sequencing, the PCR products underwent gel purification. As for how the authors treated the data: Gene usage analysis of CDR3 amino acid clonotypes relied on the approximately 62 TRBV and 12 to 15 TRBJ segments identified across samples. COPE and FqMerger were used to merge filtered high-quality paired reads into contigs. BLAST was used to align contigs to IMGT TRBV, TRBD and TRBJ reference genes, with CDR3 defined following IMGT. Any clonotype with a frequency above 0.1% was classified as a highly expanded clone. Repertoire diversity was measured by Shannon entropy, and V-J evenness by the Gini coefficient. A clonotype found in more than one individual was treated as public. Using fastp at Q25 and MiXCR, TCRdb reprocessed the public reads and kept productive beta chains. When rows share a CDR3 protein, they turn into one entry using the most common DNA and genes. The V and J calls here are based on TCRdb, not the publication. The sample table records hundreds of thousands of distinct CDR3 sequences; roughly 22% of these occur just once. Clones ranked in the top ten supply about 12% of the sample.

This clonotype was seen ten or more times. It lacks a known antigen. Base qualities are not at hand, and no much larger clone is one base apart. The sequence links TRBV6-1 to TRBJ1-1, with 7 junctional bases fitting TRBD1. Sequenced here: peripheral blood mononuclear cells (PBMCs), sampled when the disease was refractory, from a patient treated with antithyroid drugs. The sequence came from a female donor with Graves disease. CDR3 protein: CASSVRGENTEAFF. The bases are TGTGCCAGCAGTGTCAGGGGGGAGAACACTGAAGCTTTCTTT.